The sample holds many counts of the clone carrying this T cell receptor (beta chain). Its antigen remains unidentified. Trimming cost V 8 bases and J 0 bases, with 11 bases left between them. This CDR3 spans 14 amino acids. A process of 5'RACE template switching, which added a universal primer site and UMIs, was used to make TCR cDNA. TCRdb recomputed calls from the 5' RACE reads with MiXCR, one row per CDR3 protein. The sample holds about 320,000 distinct CDR3 sequences; around 4.5% are singletons and the top ten take roughly a fifth. The sample originates from a study of T cells after yellow fever vaccination. Study-wide background: Fractions of low cell number were prepared using SMART-Seq v4 Ultra Low Input. Findings of the study overall: Weaker, the secondary response had a peak occurring faster, on day 5 versus 15. Most primary-vaccination clones recurred post-booster (around 95% CD4, around 90% CD8).

The sequence derives from a man aged 18 to 35 who received the YFV17D yellow fever vaccine. The chain couples TRBV12-3 or TRBV12-4 to TRBJ2-1; no definite D call. This sample comprised PBMCs, obtained 15 days after the yellow fever booster vaccination. The CDR3 reads CASRHRYSYNEQFF. The CDR3 region has the DNA TGTGCCAGCCGTCACAGATACTCCTACAATGAGCAGTTCTTC.